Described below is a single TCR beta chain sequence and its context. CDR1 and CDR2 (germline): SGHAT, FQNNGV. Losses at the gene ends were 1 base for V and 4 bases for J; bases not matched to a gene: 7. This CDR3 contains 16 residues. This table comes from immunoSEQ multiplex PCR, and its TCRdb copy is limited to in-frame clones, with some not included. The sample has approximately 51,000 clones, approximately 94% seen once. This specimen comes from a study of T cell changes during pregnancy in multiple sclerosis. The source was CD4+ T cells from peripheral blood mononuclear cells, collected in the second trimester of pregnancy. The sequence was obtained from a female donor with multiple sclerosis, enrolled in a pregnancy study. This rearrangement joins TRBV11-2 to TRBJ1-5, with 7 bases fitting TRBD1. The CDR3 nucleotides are TGTGCCAGCAGCTTAGGACAGGGAGTTGGAAATCAGCCCCAGCATTTT. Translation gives CASSLGQGVGNQPQHF.